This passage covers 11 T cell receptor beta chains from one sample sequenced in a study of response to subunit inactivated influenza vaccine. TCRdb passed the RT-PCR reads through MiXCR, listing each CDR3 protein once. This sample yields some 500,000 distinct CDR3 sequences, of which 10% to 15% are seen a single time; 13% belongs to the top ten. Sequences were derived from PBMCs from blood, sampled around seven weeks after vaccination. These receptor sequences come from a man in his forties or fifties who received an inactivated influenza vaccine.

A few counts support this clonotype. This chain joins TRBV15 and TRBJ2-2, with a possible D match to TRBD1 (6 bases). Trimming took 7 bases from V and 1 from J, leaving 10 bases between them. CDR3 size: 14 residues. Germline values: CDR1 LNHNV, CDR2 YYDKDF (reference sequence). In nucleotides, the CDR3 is TGTGCCACCAACAGGGCCTTGAACACCGGGGAGCTGTTTTTT. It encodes CATNRALNTGELFF.

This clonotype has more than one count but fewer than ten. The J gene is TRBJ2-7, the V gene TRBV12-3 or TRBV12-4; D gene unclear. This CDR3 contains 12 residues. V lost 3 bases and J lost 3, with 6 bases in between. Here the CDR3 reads CASSFPHYEQYF. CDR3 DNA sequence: TGTGCCAGCAGTTTCCCCCACTACGAGCAGTACTTC.

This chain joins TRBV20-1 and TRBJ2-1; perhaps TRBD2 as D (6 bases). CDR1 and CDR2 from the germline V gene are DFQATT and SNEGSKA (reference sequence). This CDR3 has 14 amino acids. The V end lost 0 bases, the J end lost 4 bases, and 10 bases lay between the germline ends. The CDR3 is CSARDLRGYNEQFF. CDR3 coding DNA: TGCAGTGCTAGAGATCTGCGGGGTTACAATGAGCAGTTCTTC.

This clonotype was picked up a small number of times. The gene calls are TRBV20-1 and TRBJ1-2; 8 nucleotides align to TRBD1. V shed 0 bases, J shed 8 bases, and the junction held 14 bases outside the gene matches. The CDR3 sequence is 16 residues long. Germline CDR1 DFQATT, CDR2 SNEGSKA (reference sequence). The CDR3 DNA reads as TGCAGTGCTAGAGACGCTCAGGGGGCAGGGGCCAGAGGCTACACCTTC. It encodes CSARDAQGAGARGYTF.

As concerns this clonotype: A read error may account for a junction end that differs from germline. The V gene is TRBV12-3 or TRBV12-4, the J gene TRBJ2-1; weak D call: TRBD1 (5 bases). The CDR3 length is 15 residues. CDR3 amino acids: CTSSLGVGSYNEQFF. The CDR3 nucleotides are TGTACCAGCAGTTTAGGGGTCGGGTCCTACAATGAGCAGTTCTTC.

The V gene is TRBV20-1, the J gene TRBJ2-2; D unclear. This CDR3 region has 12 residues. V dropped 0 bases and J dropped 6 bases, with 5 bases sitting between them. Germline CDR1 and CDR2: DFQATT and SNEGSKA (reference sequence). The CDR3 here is CSARDPPGELFF. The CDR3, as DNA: TGCAGTGCTAGAGATCCGCCCGGGGAGCTGTTTTTT.

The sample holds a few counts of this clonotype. The CDR3 spells CASSFQSGQNSPLHF. CDR3 nucleotides: TGTGCCAGCAGTTTTCAGTCTGGGCAGAATTCACCCCTCCACTTT. The rearrangement uses TRBV12-3 or TRBV12-4 and TRBJ1-6, with unresolved D. V dropped 3 bases and J dropped 7 bases, with 13 bases sitting between them. The CDR3 sequence is 15 residues long.

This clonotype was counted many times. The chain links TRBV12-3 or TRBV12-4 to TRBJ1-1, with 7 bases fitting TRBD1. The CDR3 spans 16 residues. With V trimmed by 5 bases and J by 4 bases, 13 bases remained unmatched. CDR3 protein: CASSATTGYGRTEAFF. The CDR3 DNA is TGTGCCAGCAGTGCGACGACAGGGTATGGTCGCACTGAAGCTTTCTTT.

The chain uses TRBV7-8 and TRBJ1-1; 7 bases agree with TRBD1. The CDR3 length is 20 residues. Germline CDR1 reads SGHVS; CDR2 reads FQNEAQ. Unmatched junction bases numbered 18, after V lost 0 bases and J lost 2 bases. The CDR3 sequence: CASSLARFGTGVVGNTEAFF. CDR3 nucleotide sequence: TGTGCCAGCAGCTTAGCCCGTTTCGGCACAGGGGTGGTAGGAAACACTGAAGCTTTCTTT.

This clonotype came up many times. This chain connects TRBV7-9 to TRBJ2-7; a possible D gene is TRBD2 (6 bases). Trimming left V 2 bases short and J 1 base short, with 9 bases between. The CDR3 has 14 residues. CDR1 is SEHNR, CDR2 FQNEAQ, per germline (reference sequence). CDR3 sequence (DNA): TGTGCCAGCAGCTTAAGTCGGGGGTCCTACGAGCAGTACTTC. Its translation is CASSLSRGSYEQYF. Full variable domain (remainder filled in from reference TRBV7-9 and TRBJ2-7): DTGVSQNPRHKITKRGQNVTFRCDPISEHNRLYWYRQTLGQGPEFLTYFQNEAQLEKSRLLSDRFSAERPKGSFSTLEIQRTEQGDSAMYLCASSLSRGSYEQYFGPGTRLTVT.

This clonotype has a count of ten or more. The CDR3 nucleotides read TGTGCCAGCAGTTTAGTAGGACAGGGTTCATCGGACGAGCAGTACTTC. Its protein is CASSLVGQGSSDEQYF. V gene TRBV27 combines with J gene TRBJ2-7, with 8 bases lining up with TRBD1. Germline V gene data show CDR1 as MNHEY and CDR2 as SMNVEV (reference sequence). Germline trimming cut 2 bases from V and 5 bases from J; bases unmatched to any gene: 11. This CDR3 region has 16 residues.